This is a list of T cell receptor beta chains from one sample in a study of vaccination effects on CD4 cells after COVID-19. Profiling relied on immunoSEQ multiplex PCR, and the TCRdb table lists in-frame clones only, not all of them. The table lists 55,000 or so clones, around 80% of them singletons. These receptors lack a known antigen. Source: CD4+ T cells from PBMCs cultured with HIV peptides, taken before COVID-19 vaccination. The receptors were sampled from a human donor who had a prior SARS-CoV-2 infection. Both conserved end residues are part of each CDR3. Each record gives: J gene, clone size, D gene, V gene, CDR3 protein, CDR3 DNA. D genes are given only for firm matches. The size field is filled for only some rows; it gives once, few, many or a size class.

TRBJ2-7 - TRBD1 TRBV3-1/TRBV3-2 CASSLRSSGTGTPYEQYF TGTGCCAGCAGCCTTAGGAGTTCGGGGACAGGGACCCCCTACGAGCAGTACTTC
TRBJ1-1 - TRBD1 TRBV19 CASSVNRGTEAFF TGTGCCAGTAGTGTAAACAGGGGTACTGAAGCTTTCTTT
TRBJ1-4 - - TRBV19 CASSKRADEKLFF TGTGCCAGTAGTAAGAGGGCAGACGAAAAACTGTTTTTT
TRBJ1-5 - - TRBV15 CATSRDGGNQPQHF TGTGCCACCAGCAGAGATGGAGGGAATCAGCCCCAGCATTTT
TRBJ2-3 - TRBD1 TRBV7-8 CASSSSPGTGTDTQYF TGTGCCAGCAGCTCGAGTCCCGGGACAGGGACAGATACGCAGTATTTT
TRBJ2-7 few TRBD2 TRBV18 CASSPGLGQPYEQYF TGTGCCAGCTCACCAGGACTAGGACAACCCTACGAGCAGTACTTC
TRBJ2-3 few - TRBV2 CASTSATPADTQYF TGTGCCAGCACCTCAGCGACCCCAGCAGATACGCAGTATTTT
TRBJ2-1 - TRBD1 TRBV18 CASSPGTGGSDEQFF TGTGCCAGCTCACCTGGGACAGGGGGTTCGGATGAGCAGTTCTTC
TRBJ2-3 - - TRBV30 CAWSVWADTQYF TGTGCCTGGAGTGTATGGGCAGATACGCAGTATTTT
TRBJ1-5 - - TRBV6-2/TRBV6-3 CASSYPLRAQPQHF TGTGCCAGCAGTTACCCACTCCGGGCTCAGCCCCAGCATTTT
TRBJ1-2 - - TRBV9 CASSVGQTHGYTF TGTGCCAGCAGCGTCGGACAAACTCATGGCTACACCTTC
TRBJ1-5 - TRBD1 TRBV27 CATARTGGRQPQHF TGTGCCACCGCGAGGACAGGGGGACGGCAGCCCCAGCATTTT
TRBJ1-1 few - TRBV6-1 CASSYQGIDTEAFF TGTGCCAGCAGCTACCAGGGGATTGACACTGAAGCTTTCTTT
TRBJ2-7 few TRBD1 TRBV7-9 CASSLLSGDRAAYEQYF TGTGCCAGCAGCTTATTATCGGGCGACAGGGCAGCCTACGAGCAGTACTTC
TRBJ1-3 - - TRBV2 CASSIDGAGNTIYF TGTGCCAGCAGTATCGACGGGGCTGGAAACACCATATATTTT
TRBJ2-1 - TRBD2 TRBV7-3 CASSPRGSGRGYNEQFF TGTGCCAGCAGCCCTCGAGGTAGCGGGAGGGGGTACAATGAGCAGTTCTTC
TRBJ2-3 - - TRBV5-1 CASSLLNPTDTQYF TGCGCCAGCAGCTTGCTCAACCCCACAGATACGCAGTATTTT
TRBJ2-5 - TRBD2 TRBV5-6 CASSPPLSLAGGIQETQYF TGTGCCAGCAGCCCACCTCTGTCCCTAGCGGGAGGTATACAGGAGACCCAGTACTTC
TRBJ2-1 few TRBD2 TRBV9 CASSVGGLAGEIYEQFF TGTGCCAGCAGCGTAGGAGGACTAGCGGGAGAAATCTATGAGCAGTTCTTC
TRBJ2-5 - TRBD1 TRBV6-5 CASSYGTGGEQTQYF TGTGCCAGCAGTTACGGTACAGGGGGCGAGCAGACCCAGTACTTC
TRBJ2-1 - - TRBV7-2 CASSQYEQGSFYNEQFF TGTGCCAGCAGTCAATACGAACAGGGTTCCTTCTACAATGAGCAGTTCTTC
TRBJ1-3 - - TRBV5-5 CASSSQGTTGNTIYF TGTGCCAGCAGCTCGCAGGGAACTACTGGAAACACCATATATTTT
TRBJ1-4 - - TRBV7-9 CASSLDYEKLFF TGTGCCAGCAGCTTAGATTATGAAAAACTGTTTTTT
TRBJ1-6 - TRBD1 TRBV2 CASSDGLGQGANSPLHF TGTGCCAGCAGTGATGGATTGGGACAGGGGGCAAATTCACCCCTCCACTTT
TRBJ2-7 - TRBD2 TRBV5-1 CASVRDSGGNYEQYF TGCGCCAGCGTGCGTGACTCGGGAGGTAACTACGAGCAGTACTTC
TRBJ1-2 - - TRBV19 CASSILGGSNYGYTF TGTGCCAGTAGTATCTTGGGGGGATCTAACTATGGCTACACCTTC